Here is one T cell receptor beta chain with its context. This record comes from a study of blood T cell repertoires in COVID-19. Study-level background: The origin of the acute and convalescent COVID-19 samples was the United States, Italy and Spain. PBMCs, B-cell-depleted T cells, or T cells were the source of the cDNA or gDNA that made up the material.

CDR1 SEHNR and CDR2 FQNEAQ come from the germline V gene (reference sequence). The CDR3 spans 14 residues. Trimming at V came to 5 bases and at J to 7 bases, leaving 5 bases not matched to a gene. Profiled with immunoSEQ multiplex PCR; TCRdb holds only in-frame clones, not every one. The table records roughly 230,000 clones, roughly 89% of them present only once. The chain carries TRBV7-9 and TRBJ1-2; the match to TRBD1 covers 12 bases. The sequence derives from a woman in her thirties or forties who had recovered from COVID-19. Specimen: peripheral blood. The CDR3 nucleotides are TGTGCCAGCAGCCGGGGACAGGGGGCCGTTGGCTACACCTTC. This codes for CASSRGQGAVGYTF.